A selection of T cell receptor beta chains follows, all from one sample in a study of blood T cell repertoires in COVID-19. Only in-frame clones appear in the TCRdb table, and some are missing; sequencing was by immunoSEQ multiplex PCR. Seen here are roughly 130,000 clones, 80% observed once, and the top ten hold approximately 2%. The sample comprised peripheral blood. The receptors stem from a man in his 70s with acute or convalescent COVID-19. CDR3s include the opening cysteine and the closing phenylalanine or tryptophan. The D gene is left open where the match is weak. Clone size is shown for a subset of rows, as once, few, many or a class of expanded clone.

v_gene	d_gene	abundance	j_gene	CDR3nt	CDR3aa
TRBV6-5	TRBD1	-	TRBJ1-5	TGTGCCAGCAGACAGGACAGGGTCCCCAATCAGCCCCAGCATTTT	CASRQDRVPNQPQHF
TRBV9	-	-	TRBJ2-3	TGTGCCAGCGGGCCGGGGCGGGGAGATACGCAGTATTTT	CASGPGRGDTQYF
TRBV6-5	TRBD2	-	TRBJ2-7	TGTGCCAGCAGTATAGCGGGGGGACCCTACGAGCAGTACTTC	CASSIAGGPYEQYF
TRBV19	TRBD1	-	TRBJ1-5	TGTGCCAGCCGGGACAGGGGGGAATTTGGCAATCAGCCCCAGCATTTT	CASRDRGEFGNQPQHF
TRBV12-5	TRBD2	-	TRBJ2-1	TGTGCTAGTACCTCTCTAGCGGATTACAATGAGCAGTTCTTC	CASTSLADYNEQFF
TRBV7-9	-	-	TRBJ1-4	TGTGCCAGCAGCTTAGGGGGGAGGAGCCCTGAAAAACTGTTTTTT	CASSLGGRSPEKLFF
TRBV28	-	-	TRBJ2-7	TGTGCCAGCAGAGGCTCGACAGGCGTCTCCTACGAGCAGTACTTC	CASRGSTGVSYEQYF
TRBV6-5	TRBD2	-	TRBJ2-1	TGTGCCAGCAGCGCGGGGGGAGGTGGCAATGAGCAGTTCTTC	CASSAGGGGNEQFF
TRBV6-6	-	-	TRBJ1-5	TGTGCCAGCAGTTTTTGGCAGACAAATCAGCCCCAGCATTTT	CASSFWQTNQPQHF
TRBV7-6	-	-	TRBJ2-5	TGTGCCAGCAGCTTAGTTGGGGGGTCCGAGGAAGAGACCCAGTACTTC	CASSLVGGSEEETQYF
TRBV29-1	-	-	TRBJ2-7	TGCAGCGTTGACGAAGGGGGAGAGCAGTACTTC	CSVDEGGEQYF
TRBV5-1	TRBD1	many	TRBJ1-2	TGCGCCAGCAGCGAGTCCGGGACAGGGGGTTCATATAACTATGGCTACACCTTC	CASSESGTGGSYNYGYTF
TRBV24-1	TRBD2	-	TRBJ2-1	TGTGCCACCAGTGATCTCTGGCGGGGGAATGAGCAGTTCTTC	CATSDLWRGNEQFF
TRBV5-4	-	-	TRBJ1-1	TGTGCCAGCAGCGGAGGCACAATCGGGGAAGCTTTCTTT	CASSGGTIGEAFF
TRBV5-5	-	-	TRBJ2-1	TGTGCCAGCAGCTTTATTGGGCTTTCCCCCCATCAAGACAATGAGCAGTTCTTC	CASSFIGLSPHQDNEQFF
TRBV7-9	TRBD2	-	TRBJ2-3	TGTGCCAGCAGCCCGCGGACTAGCGGGGACACAGATACGCAGTATTTT	CASSPRTSGDTDTQYF
TRBV11-1	TRBD1	-	TRBJ2-2	TGTGCCAGCAGCCGGGACAGGGACACCGGGGAGCTGTTTTTT	CASSRDRDTGELFF
TRBV25-1	-	once	TRBJ1-2	TGTGCCAGCAGACAGGCGAACTATGGCTACACCTTC	CASRQANYGYTF
TRBV12-3/TRBV12-4	-	-	TRBJ1-4	TGTGCCAGCAGTTCAGCTTTCGGGGAAAAACTGTTTTTT	CASSSAFGEKLFF
TRBV27	-	-	TRBJ1-1	TGTGCCAGCAGTTTAGGACCGACAGGATCGAACACTGAAGCTTTCTTT	CASSLGPTGSNTEAFF
TRBV7-7	TRBD2	-	TRBJ2-1	TGTGCCAGCTCCGCGGGGGGAAACAATGAGCAGTTCTTC	CASSAGGNNEQFF
TRBV27	-	-	TRBJ1-5	TGTGCCAGCAGCCCGGACAGCCTCAATCAGCCCCAGCATTTT	CASSPDSLNQPQHF
TRBV28	-	-	TRBJ2-2	TGTGCCAGCAGCTCCCTAAGGTCCAGGCGAGGGACCGGGGAGCTGTTTTTT	CASSSLRSRRGTGELFF
TRBV7-2	TRBD2	-	TRBJ2-5	TGTGCCAGCAGCTTGGTAGGACTAGCGGGGGGGCGGCTGGAGACCCAGTACTTC	CASSLVGLAGGRLETQYF
TRBV9	-	-	TRBJ2-7	TGTGCCAGCAGCGTACTGAGAACAGGGTGGGTCACCTACGAGCAGTACTTC	CASSVLRTGWVTYEQYF
TRBV5-1	-	-	TRBJ2-7	TGCGCCAGCAGCCAAGACAAATACGAGCAGTACTTC	CASSQDKYEQYF
TRBV4-1	TRBD1	-	TRBJ1-4	TGCGCCAGCAGCCAACCCCTGAACAGGGGGGCAGATGAAAAACTGTTTTTT	CASSQPLNRGADEKLFF
TRBV24-1	-	-	TRBJ2-3	TGTGCCACCAGTGATCGGACAGCCACTAGCACAGATACGCAGTATTTT	CATSDRTATSTDTQYF
TRBV4-1	TRBD2	-	TRBJ2-2	TGCGCCAGCAGCCAAGGTGGACTAGCGGGGGTCACCGGGGAGCTGTTTTTT	CASSQGGLAGVTGELFF
TRBV3-1/TRBV3-2	-	-	TRBJ1-1	TGTGCCAGCAGCCCCCCGGGGACTGAAGCTTTCTTT	CASSPPGTEAFF
TRBV30	TRBD1	-	TRBJ1-2	TGTGCCTGGAGCGACAGGGGGCAGGGCTACACCTTC	CAWSDRGQGYTF
TRBV28	TRBD1	-	TRBJ2-1	TGTGCCAGCAGAACCGGACAGGGGAGTGGGTATGAGCAGTTCTTC	CASRTGQGSGYEQFF
TRBV5-4	TRBD1	-	TRBJ2-7	TGTGCCAGCAGGGCACAGGGGGTCTCCTACGAGCAGTACTTC	CASRAQGVSYEQYF
TRBV11-2	TRBD2	-	TRBJ2-7	TGTGCCAGCAGCTTAGTAGCGGGGGGGTCCTACGAGCAGTACTTC	CASSLVAGGSYEQYF
TRBV19	-	-	TRBJ1-2	TGTGCCAGTGGCGGAGAGGGCTATGGCTACACCTTC	CASGGEGYGYTF
TRBV11-2	-	few	TRBJ2-5	TGTGCCAGCAGCCCCGGGGACTCTTTAAAAGAGACCCAGTACTTC	CASSPGDSLKETQYF
TRBV2	TRBD2	-	TRBJ2-1	TGTGCCAGCACCGGACTAGCCCTCAATGAGCAGTTCTTC	CASTGLALNEQFF
TRBV7-9	TRBD1	-	TRBJ1-1	TGTGCCAGCAGCTTGGAAATGTTAAACAGGGGTTTATTAGAAGCTTTCTTT	CASSLEMLNRGLLEAFF
TRBV2	TRBD1	-	TRBJ2-7	TGTGCCACCCAGACAGGGGAAGTACGCGAGCAGTACTTC	CATQTGEVREQYF
TRBV4-2	-	-	TRBJ2-5	TGTGCCAGCAGCCCTAGAGGAACGATAGTACAAGAGACCCAGTACTTC	CASSPRGTIVQETQYF
TRBV18	-	-	TRBJ2-6	TGTGCCAGCTCACCATCAGGTACTGGGGCCAACGTCCTGACTTTC	CASSPSGTGANVLTF
TRBV19	-	-	TRBJ1-2	TGTGCCAGCAAAGTTGGGGACTACTATGGCTACACCTTC	CASKVGDYYGYTF
TRBV6-5	-	-	TRBJ1-4	TGTGCCAGCAGACGACAGGTAGCAACTAATGAAAAACTGTTTTTT	CASRRQVATNEKLFF
TRBV28	TRBD1	-	TRBJ1-2	TGTGCCAGCAGTTTATGGGCAGGGGGCCGCGGCTACACCTTC	CASSLWAGGRGYTF
TRBV6-6	-	-	TRBJ1-5	TGTGCCAGCAGTCCGACCCCGATGCGGATTAGTCAGCCCCAGCATTTT	CASSPTPMRISQPQHF
TRBV6-4	TRBD2	-	TRBJ2-1	TGTGCCAGCAGTGGGACTAGCGGGGGAGTTGAGCAGTTCTTC	CASSGTSGGVEQFF
TRBV2	-	-	TRBJ1-6	TGTGCCAGCAGTGACTCGGCAGCGTCACCCCTCCACTTT	CASSDSAASPLHF
TRBV24-1	-	-	TRBJ2-1	TGTGCCACCAGTGACTCCCGTTATGAGCAGTTCTTC	CATSDSRYEQFF
TRBV18	-	few	TRBJ1-5	TGTGCCAGCTCACTACAGGGTACGGATCAGCCCCAGCATTTT	CASSLQGTDQPQHF
TRBV2	-	-	TRBJ1-2	TGTGCCAGCAGTGAGAGCTATGGCTACACCTTC	CASSESYGYTF
TRBV6-5	TRBD1	-	TRBJ1-5	TGTGCCAGTCGGGAGGGGGCGGGTCAGCCCCAGCATTTT	CASREGAGQPQHF
TRBV28	TRBD1	few	TRBJ2-1	TGTGCCACTGGGGGGACAGGGAGTTTCTACAATGAGCAGTTCTTC	CATGGTGSFYNEQFF
TRBV5-6	-	-	TRBJ1-2	TGTGCCAGCACAGGGGATGGCTACACCTTC	CASTGDGYTF